This note documents a single T cell receptor beta chain sequence. What it binds is unknown. The data originate from a study of cytomegalovirus exposure and HLA in healthy donors. Germline loops: CDR1 MDHEN, CDR2 SYDVKM. CDR3 size: 10 residues. V was shortened by 5 bases and J by 8 bases, with 6 bases between the two germline ends. Findings and caveats of the study: In an earlier analysis, about 87% or about 30%: the productive usage of most TCR beta V segments.

PCR amplification relied on 60 Vbeta primers (plus 13 Jbeta primers). TCRdb's copy holds only in-frame clones and misses some; the assay was immunoSEQ multiplex PCR. Among approximately 240,000 clones listed, about 80% were seen once. The sequenced sample consisted of PBMCs. The V call is TRBV28, the J call TRBJ1-2; D remains ambiguous. This receptor was taken from an older woman in good health and CMV-seropositive. The CDR3 coding sequence is TGTGCCAGCAGTCGTGTCGGCTACACCTTC. Amino acids: CASSRVGYTF.